These 12 T cell receptor beta chains share one sample of origin, sequenced in a study of control samples from healthy donors and cancer patients. TCRdb's table, derived via immunoSEQ multiplex PCR, lists solely in-frame clones and lacks some. The data contain around 140,000 clones, roughly 90% of them seen just once; the ten biggest clones take up 2% to 2.5%. Source material: blood. These receptors were taken from a woman between 50 and 59 years old in good health.

V gene TRBV5-1 combines with J gene TRBJ1-6; D is ambiguous. The V and J ends lost 0 bases and 7 bases respectively, with 8 bases between them. CDR3 size: 14 residues. Germline assignment: CDR1 SGHRS and CDR2 YFSETQ. The CDR3: CASSLDVLNSPLHF. As DNA, the CDR3 is TGCGCCAGCAGCTTGGACGTACTAAATTCACCCCTCCACTTT.

This chain uses TRBV6-1 with TRBJ1-2, with a possible D match to TRBD1 (6 bases). V was shortened by 3 bases and J by 2 bases, with 16 bases between the two germline ends. Looked up from germline, CDR1 is MNHNS and CDR2 is SASEGT. This CDR3 is 16 amino acids long. The CDR3 nucleotides are TGTGCCAGCAGTGACTACGACAGGAACCTAAACTATGGCTACACCTTC. The encoded protein is CASSDYDRNLNYGYTF.

This chain links TRBV29-1 with TRBJ2-3, with 8 bases aligning to TRBD2. Per germline, CDR1 SQVTM and CDR2 ANQGSEA. V lost 4 bases to trimming and J lost 1 base; unmatched junction nucleotides: 4. The CDR3 totals 14 residues. The DNA of the CDR3 is TGCAGCGTTGTACAACTAGCGGGCACAGATACGCAGTATTTT. Protein product: CSVVQLAGTDTQYF.

As regards this clone: The junction departs from germline at one end; a sequencing error may be responsible. The J gene is TRBJ1-2, the V gene TRBV28; 7 bases agree with TRBD1. Looked up from germline, CDR1 is MDHEN and CDR2 is SYDVKM. This CDR3 is 13 amino acids long. The CDR3 loop reads CASNLGQVYGYTF. The DNA of the CDR3 is TGTGCCAGCAATTTAGGACAGGTCTATGGCTACACCTTC.

V usage is TRBV25-1 and J usage is TRBJ2-2; D is perhaps TRBD2 (5 bases). CDR1 and CDR2 from the germline V gene are MGHDK and SYGVNS. The V and J ends lost 5 bases and 5 bases respectively, with 12 bases between them. This CDR3 is built from 14 residues. The DNA for the CDR3 is TGTGCCAGCAGTTTGGGATCGGGGACCGGGGAGCTGTTTTTT. Amino acids: CASSLGSGTGELFF.

On this clone: Lacking the conserved final phenylalanine or tryptophan, this CDR3 likely reflects a read error. The DNA is omitted, as the CDR3 cannot be located on it reliably, and the CDR3 follows TCRdb's listing. This rearrangement joins TRBV21-1 to TRBJ1-1; the table's D call TRBD1 went unverified against the DNA. TRBV21-1 is marked as a pseudogene. The CDR3 comprises 12 residues, both ends counted. CDR3 sequence reads: CASSKESLFDRP.

The chain uses TRBV2 and TRBJ1-2; the match to TRBD1 covers 8 bases. The CDR3 has 13 amino acids. With V trimmed by 7 bases and J by 5 bases, 6 bases remained unmatched. Germline V lookup: CDR1 SNHLY, CDR2 FYNNEI. In DNA form, the CDR3 reads TGTGCCAGCAAGAGGACAGGGTTTTATGGCTACACCTTC. Amino acids: CASKRTGFYGYTF.

This clone appeared a single time. The V and J genes are TRBV19 and TRBJ1-5; D is perhaps TRBD1 (5 bases). Trimming took off 3 bases at V and 0 bases at J, with 9 bases between the two ends. This CDR3 comprises 15 residues. The germline V gene has CDR1 LNHDA and CDR2 SQIVND (reference sequence). CDR3 loop: CASSMSRDSNQPQHF. DNA for the CDR3: TGTGCCAGTAGTATGTCCAGGGATAGCAATCAGCCCCAGCATTTT.

The rearrangement uses TRBV6-4 and TRBJ2-1, with D possibly TRBD2 on 5 matching bases. Trimming shortened V by 11 bases and J by 3 bases, and 11 bases separated the two germline ends. Germline V CDR1 and CDR2: MRHNA, SNTAGT. This CDR3 is 12 amino acids long. CDR3 sequence (DNA): TGTGCCGAGACTAATAACTACAATGAGCAGTTCTTC. Translated, it gives CAETNNYNEQFF.

V gene TRBV28 combines with J gene TRBJ2-1; no clear D. This CDR3 spans 17 amino acids. The germline V gene has CDR1 MDHEN and CDR2 SYDVKM. V was shortened by 4 bases and J by 0 bases, with 16 bases between the two germline ends. The CDR3 is CASSSPHWGSSYNEQFF. CDR3 nucleotides: TGTGCCAGCAGTTCTCCCCATTGGGGAAGCTCCTACAATGAGCAGTTCTTC.

This chain connects TRBV10-3 to TRBJ2-1; D may be TRBD1 (7 bases). Germline-derived CDR1 and CDR2 are ENHRY and SYGVKD. V was shortened by 10 bases and J by 7 bases, with 14 bases between the two germline ends. There are 12 residues in the CDR3. In DNA form, the CDR3 reads TGTGCCACGGAGGGGGCCGGGAATGAGCAGTTCTTC. Translating it yields CATEGAGNEQFF.

This chain connects TRBV12-3 or TRBV12-4 to TRBJ1-3, with D maybe TRBD1 (5 bases). This CDR3 is 12 amino acids long. V lost 5 bases and J lost 7, with 9 bases in between. In DNA form, the CDR3 reads TGTGCCAGCAGTGTGACAGCCAACACCATATATTTT. As protein: CASSVTANTIYF.